The entry below describes one T cell receptor (beta chain). Its antigen is currently unknown. The trim removed 3 bases at V and 1 base at J, leaving 12 bases unmatched. Germline loops: CDR1 MNHEY, CDR2 SMNVEV (reference sequence). This CDR3 contains 18 residues. The source of the sample is a study of immune evolution from preneoplasia to lung adenocarcinoma. Premalignant or tumor cells were enriched by macro-dissection after pathologic assessment. Broader study findings: Top clone share appeared to fall from AAH through AIS, MIA, adenocarcinoma.

TCRdb's table, derived via immunoSEQ multiplex PCR, lists solely in-frame clones and lacks some. The sample holds thousands of clones, 75% to 90% seen once. This clonotype was sampled from a person aged 55-75 years with lung adenocarcinoma. The rearrangement links TRBV27 to TRBJ2-1; 7 positions agree with TRBD2. The material sequenced was FFPE invasive lung adenocarcinoma tissue. The CDR3 loop reads CASSFGARVGRSYNEQFF. In DNA form, the CDR3 reads TGTGCCAGCAGTTTTGGGGCCCGTGTCGGGAGGTCCTACAATGAGCAGTTCTTC.